This T cell receptor (beta chain) was sequenced during a study of blood T cell repertoires in COVID-19. Study background: Italy, Spain and the United States were the sources of the convalescent and acute COVID-19 samples. Sample material is recorded as cDNA or gDNA derived from T cells, B-cell-depleted T cells, or PBMCs.

Unmatched junction bases numbered 10, after V lost 4 bases and J lost 5 bases. This CDR3 has 15 amino acids. Germline CDR1 reads MNHEY; CDR2 reads SMNVEV (reference sequence). Original processing notes: Amplification with reference gene primers provided the estimates of nucleated cell counts. Generated by immunoSEQ multiplex PCR, the TCRdb table keeps only in-frame clones and is missing some. The V and J calls and the clone size are those of that table, but D and trimming were determined from the DNA. The table shows under 100,000 clones, with 75% to 90% occurring only once. Sequenced sample: peripheral blood. The sequence was obtained from a human donor in a cohort sampled during active COVID-19. The chain carries TRBV27 and TRBJ2-7; 8 nucleotides line up with TRBD2. The CDR3 DNA is TGTGCCAGCAGTTCCCCGGGACTAGGGATCAACGAGCAGTACTTC. Amino acid sequence: CASSSPGLGINEQYF.